The 9 T cell receptor beta chains presented below share a single source sample, sequenced in a study of vaccination effects on CD4 cells after COVID-19. Clones were sequenced by immunoSEQ multiplex PCR, and TCRdb holds only the in-frame ones, with some missing. The sample consists of nearly 45,000 clones, about 75% of them appearing once. Their specific antigens are unknown. Before sequencing took place, the ViraFEST assay used viral peptide pools to expand antigen-specific CD4+ T cells. When around nine days of culture had elapsed, CD4+ T cells were isolated. This person's SARS-CoV-2 infection, confirmed by PCR, occurred between March and December 2020. Sequencing was performed on CD4+ T cells from PBMCs cultured with a peptide pool, taken before COVID-19 vaccination. Receptor source: a human donor who had a prior SARS-CoV-2 infection.

The J gene is TRBJ1-4, the V gene TRBV9, with a possible D match to TRBD1 (6 bases). CDR3 length: 15 residues. Germline loops: CDR1 SGDLS, CDR2 YYNGEE. V shed 4 bases and J shed 6 bases, with 16 bases lying between them. The CDR3 nucleotides are TGTGCCAGCAGCCCAGTAGGTTGGACAGATGAAAAACTGTTTTTT. It codes for CASSPVGWTDEKLFF.

The chain is built from TRBV5-5 and TRBJ2-3; D possibly corresponds to TRBD1 (5 bases). Germline CDR1 SGHKS, CDR2 YYEKEE (reference sequence). Trimming removed 0 bases at V and 4 bases at J, with 6 bases between. The CDR3 has 13 residues. CDR3 amino acids: CASSLEGADTQYF. CDR3 coding DNA: TGTGCCAGCAGCTTGGAAGGGGCAGATACGCAGTATTTT. The full variable domain, in which reference TRBV5-5 and TRBJ2-3 provide the parts outside the CDR3, is DAGVTQSPTHLIKTRGQQVTLRCSPISGHKSVSWYQQVLGQGPQFIFQYYEKEERGRGNFPDRFSARQFPNYSSELNVNALLLGDSALYLCASSLEGADTQYFGPGTRLTVL.

The chain combines TRBV27 with TRBJ2-1; D might be TRBD1 (6 bases). This CDR3 is built from 15 residues. Trimming took off 6 bases at V and 0 bases at J, with 12 bases between the two ends. The germline V gene encodes CDR1 MNHEY and CDR2 SMNVEV (reference sequence). The CDR3 sequence is CASSYRASSYNEQFF. The CDR3 DNA reads TGTGCCAGCAGCTACAGGGCTAGCTCCTACAATGAGCAGTTCTTC.

This rearrangement joins TRBV18 to TRBJ2-3, with D unresolved. The CDR3 has 13 amino acids. Germline CDR1 KGHSH, CDR2 LQKENI. The V gene lost 3 bases and the J gene lost 3 bases, with 7 bases spanning the gap. The CDR3 spells CASSPALTDTQYF. In DNA form, the CDR3 reads TGTGCCAGCTCACCCGCACTGACAGATACGCAGTATTTT.

The chain links TRBV29-1 to TRBJ2-7; TRBD2 agrees at 13 bases. V was clipped by 4 bases and J by 7 bases; unmatched bases: 10. CDR3 length: 15 amino acids. From germline, CDR1 is SQVTM and CDR2 ANQGSEA. This CDR3 reads CSVARGLAGTGEQYF. The CDR3 nucleotides read TGCAGCGTTGCAAGGGGACTAGCGGGAACTGGTGAGCAGTACTTC.

J is TRBJ1-5 and V is TRBV6-6; D is undetermined. This CDR3 is 13 amino acids long. The germline V gene encodes CDR1 MNHNY and CDR2 SVGAGI (reference sequence). V was pared by 5 bases and J by 9 bases, with 14 bases between. The chain's CDR3 is CASSQHSEVPQHF. CDR3 DNA sequence: TGTGCCAGCAGTCAACATTCGGAAGTGCCCCAGCATTTT.

The chain employs TRBV27 and TRBJ2-3; D uncertain. The CDR3 contains 16 residues. The V gene's germline CDR1 is MNHEY and CDR2 SMNVEV (reference sequence). V was cut by 4 bases and J by 1 base, with 15 bases left in between. CDR3 nucleotides: TGTGCCAGCAGTTCCCCCCCGGGCAGACGCACAGATACGCAGTATTTT. Its protein product is CASSSPPGRRTDTQYF.

This chain connects TRBV7-6 to TRBJ2-3, with TRBD1 matching over 7 bases. Per germline, CDR1 SGHVS and CDR2 FNYEAQ. The CDR3 is 18 amino acids. The ends lost 2 bases at V and 2 bases at J; junction bases unmatched: 13. CDR3 loop: CASSLIGPRDRFTDTQYF. CDR3 in DNA: TGTGCCAGCAGCTTAATAGGCCCCCGGGACAGATTCACAGATACGCAGTATTTT.

The V gene is TRBV19, the J gene TRBJ2-1; possible D gene TRBD1, 5 bases. The V gene lost 7 bases and the J gene lost 6 bases, with 16 bases spanning the gap. Looked up from germline, CDR1 is LNHDA and CDR2 is SQIVND (reference sequence). This CDR3 region has 14 residues. The CDR3 sequence: CASKSMQGLNEQFF. DNA of the CDR3: TGTGCCAGTAAGTCCATGCAGGGTCTCAATGAGCAGTTCTTC.